One sample yielded the 13 T cell receptor beta chains listed below, sequenced in a study of T cell responses to AZD1222 COVID-19 vaccine. Data came from immunoSEQ multiplex PCR; TCRdb stores just in-frame clones and leaves some out. Of about 100,000 clones listed, around nine tenths are singletons. Here the sequenced sample was peripheral blood, taken on day 0 of AZD1222 vaccination. These receptors all come from an adult in good health.

The chain is built from TRBV28 and TRBJ1-1, with D unclear. This CDR3 has 15 amino acids. Germline CDR1 MDHEN, CDR2 SYDVKM. Trimming pared 5 bases from V and 0 bases from J, leaving 13 bases between. CDR3 protein: CASSPTRTLNTEAFF. The CDR3, as DNA: TGTGCCAGCAGTCCGACAAGGACCCTGAACACTGAAGCTTTCTTT.

The chain is built from TRBV27 and TRBJ1-4; D unclear. CDR1 and CDR2 from the germline V gene are MNHEY and SMNVEV (reference sequence). Trimming cost V 3 bases and J 4 bases, with 21 bases left between them. The CDR3 consists of 18 residues. The CDR3 DNA sequence: TGTGCCAGCAGTTTTCGGCTAGGGCCTCCGCTGGGTAATGAAAAACTGTTTTTT. This gives the protein CASSFRLGPPLGNEKLFF.

V and J are TRBV19 and TRBJ2-2; TRBD1 aligns across 9 bases. The CDR3 has 19 residues. Germline trimming cut 3 bases from V and 0 bases from J; bases unmatched to any gene: 11. From germline, CDR1 is LNHDA and CDR2 SQIVND (reference sequence). The DNA for the CDR3 is TGTGCCAGTAGTATGGTGCGGGGATGGACAGGGGCGAACACCGGGGAGCTGTTTTTT. This gives the protein CASSMVRGWTGANTGELFF.

This clone was seen once. The rearrangement uses TRBV28 and TRBJ2-7, with 7 bases aligning to TRBD1. With V trimmed by 5 bases and J by 3 bases, 10 bases remained unmatched. The germline V gene has CDR1 MDHEN and CDR2 SYDVKM. The CDR3 is made up of 15 amino acids. The CDR3 DNA reads TGTGCCAGCAGTCCAGGGGGTTCGACCCACTACGAGCAGTACTTC. Translation: CASSPGGSTHYEQYF.

This sequence joins TRBV28 and TRBJ2-2; D possibly corresponds to TRBD2 (5 bases). This CDR3 is built from 13 residues. From germline, CDR1 is MDHEN and CDR2 SYDVKM. The V gene lost 6 bases and the J gene lost 5 bases, with 10 bases spanning the gap. The CDR3 protein is CASRIGSTGELFF. CDR3 nucleotides: TGTGCCAGCAGAATAGGGAGTACCGGGGAGCTGTTTTTT.

The chain employs TRBV5-1 and TRBJ1-6; D gene uncertain. V shed 2 bases and J shed 13 bases, with 10 bases lying between them. This CDR3 is 12 amino acids long. The germline gives CDR1 SGHRS, CDR2 YFSETQ. CDR3 region: CASSLPSSPLHF. The CDR3 region has the DNA TGCGCCAGCAGCTTACCCAGCTCTCCCCTCCACTTT.

The J gene is TRBJ1-6, the V gene TRBV6-1, with 7 bases fitting TRBD1. The J segment lost 2 bases and the V segment lost 4 bases, leaving 5 bases of the junction unmatched. Per the germline V gene, CDR1 is MNHNS and CDR2 is SASEGT. This CDR3 region has 16 residues. CDR3 sequence reads: CASSGVTGTYNSPLHF. The CDR3 DNA reads as TGTGCCAGCAGTGGAGTGACAGGGACCTATAATTCACCCCTCCACTTT.

The chain is built from TRBV2 and TRBJ1-6; D uncertain. Trimming cost V 3 bases and J 9 bases, with 12 bases left between them. The germline gives CDR1 SNHLY, CDR2 FYNNEI. The CDR3 has 14 residues. The CDR3 protein is CASSDGSLLSPLHF. For the CDR3, the DNA is TGTGCCAGCAGTGACGGCAGTCTCCTTTCACCCCTCCACTTT.

V usage is TRBV9 and J usage is TRBJ1-4; D is possibly TRBD1 (5 bases). V lost 0 bases to trimming and J lost 3 bases, with 9 bases between them. This CDR3 has 15 residues. Germline V lookup: CDR1 SGDLS, CDR2 YYNGEE. In nucleotides, the CDR3 is TGTGCCAGCAGCGTAGAAGGGGAGTCTAATGAAAAACTGTTTTTT. Its protein is CASSVEGESNEKLFF.

This clone appeared once. The chain couples TRBV4-2 to TRBJ1-5, with 8 bases identical to TRBD1. The CDR3 has 17 amino acids. From germline, CDR1 is LGHNA and CDR2 YNFKEQ. J was trimmed by 5 bases and V by 2 bases; bases with no gene match: 11. The CDR3 spells CASSQLPTGVDYQPQHF. CDR3 coding DNA: TGTGCCAGCAGCCAACTACCGACAGGGGTGGACTATCAGCCCCAGCATTTT.

The chain carries TRBV7-8 and TRBJ2-1; no clear D gene. V was cut by 1 base and J by 10 bases, with 8 bases left in between. CDR1 and CDR2 (germline): SGHVS, FQNEAQ. The CDR3 has 12 amino acids. The CDR3 DNA follows: TGTGCCAGCAGCTTAGGATCTGAGGAGCAGTTCTTC. It specifies CASSLGSEEQFF. The full variable domain, completed using reference TRBV7-8 and TRBJ2-1, is GAGVSQSPRYKVAKRGQDVALRCDPISGHVSLFWYQQALGQGPEFLTYFQNEAQLDKSGLPSDRFFAERPEGSVSTLKIQRTQQEDSAVYLCASSLGSEEQFFGPGTRLTVL.

This chain connects TRBV7-9 to TRBJ1-4; the D gene is possibly TRBD1 (5 bases). This CDR3 has 14 residues. The V end was cut by 6 bases, the J end by 8 bases, with 16 bases between. Germline V gene sequence: CDR1 SEHNR, CDR2 FQNEAQ (reference sequence). The chain's CDR3 is CASSSDNGEEKLFF. The CDR3 coding sequence is TGTGCCAGCAGTTCGGACAATGGCGAAGAAAAACTGTTTTTT.

This clone occurred once. V usage is TRBV7-9 and J usage is TRBJ1-4, with a possible D match to TRBD1 (5 bases). Germline V lookup: CDR1 SEHNR, CDR2 FQNEAQ (reference sequence). Trimming cost V 1 base and J 2 bases, with 8 bases left between them. The CDR3 length is 15 residues. CDR3 region: CASSLEGFTNEKLFF. The CDR3 bases are TGTGCCAGCAGCTTAGAGGGGTTCACTAATGAAAAACTGTTTTTT.